Shown below are 15 T cell receptor beta chains from a single sample sequenced in a study of T cell changes during pregnancy in multiple sclerosis. Libraries were prepared by immunoSEQ multiplex PCR; TCRdb keeps only in-frame clonotypes and omits some of them. The data hold some 110,000 clones, with around nine tenths observed a single time. Sample: peripheral blood, taken in the third trimester of pregnancy. The receptors derive from a female donor with multiple sclerosis, enrolled in a pregnancy study.

The chain has TRBV27 and TRBJ1-2, with 9 bases identical to TRBD1. This CDR3 spans 15 amino acids. With V trimmed by 6 bases and J by 4 bases, 9 bases remained unmatched. CDR1 and CDR2 (germline): MNHEY, SMNVEV (reference sequence). As DNA, the CDR3 is TGTGCCAGCAGCCTTACAGGGGGCAACGGCTATGGCTACACCTTC. Its protein product is CASSLTGGNGYGYTF.

This CDR3 reads CSATTTDTQYF. CDR3 sequence (DNA): TGCAGTGCTACGACTACAGATACGCAGTATTTT. V is TRBV20-1 and J is TRBJ2-3; D ambiguous. Trimming shortened V by 4 bases and J by 3 bases, and 5 bases separated the two germline ends. The CDR3 extends over 11 amino acids. Germline assignment: CDR1 DFQATT and CDR2 SNEGSKA (reference sequence).

The rearrangement uses TRBV19 and TRBJ1-2; weak D call: TRBD1 (6 bases). Trimming took off 3 bases at V and 0 bases at J, with 14 bases between the two ends. CDR3 length: 16 amino acids. Germline V gene sequence: CDR1 LNHDA, CDR2 SQIVND (reference sequence). CDR3 coding DNA: TGTGCCAGTAGTATCGTTCGGGGGGCCGCTAACTATGGCTACACCTTC. Its protein is CASSIVRGAANYGYTF.

V usage is TRBV12-5 and J usage is TRBJ2-7; weak D call: TRBD2 (5 bases). CDR3 size: 16 residues. Trimming took off 0 bases at V and 2 bases at J, with 14 bases between the two ends. From germline, CDR1 is LGHNT and CDR2 FRNRAP. CDR3: CASGLVRGPFPYEQYF. The CDR3 DNA reads TGTGCTAGTGGTTTGGTAAGAGGGCCTTTCCCCTACGAGCAGTACTTC.

This clone was found once. The chain uses TRBV9 and TRBJ1-1, with D uncertain. There are 16 residues in the CDR3. Germline loops: CDR1 SGDLS, CDR2 YYNGEE. Trimming left V 0 bases short and J 0 bases short, with 12 bases between. The CDR3 DNA is TGTGCCAGCAGCGTAGGAGGCGGGAACATGAACACTGAAGCTTTCTTT. Residues: CASSVGGGNMNTEAFF.

The gene calls are TRBV7-8 and TRBJ1-1, with TRBD1 as a possible D gene (5 bases). V was cut by 5 bases and J by 5 bases, with 9 bases left in between. The CDR3 covers 12 residues. Looked up from germline, CDR1 is SGHVS and CDR2 is FQNEAQ. CDR3: CASSHGGTEAFF. As DNA, the CDR3 is TGTGCCAGCAGCCACGGGGGGACTGAAGCTTTCTTT.

This chain joins TRBV27 and TRBJ1-1; D ambiguous. V lost 0 bases and J 0 bases, leaving 5 bases between the germline ends. The CDR3 is 14 residues long. The V gene's germline CDR1 is MNHEY and CDR2 SMNVEV (reference sequence). The CDR3 nucleotides are TGTGCCAGCAGTTTATCCTACTTGAACACTGAAGCTTTCTTT. Its translation is CASSLSYLNTEAFF.

The chain uses TRBV7-3 and TRBJ1-1; D is uncertain. Per germline, CDR1 SGHTA and CDR2 FQGTGA. Trimming left V 1 base short and J 4 bases short, with 10 bases between. This CDR3 has 14 amino acids. The CDR3 DNA reads as TGTGCCAGCAGCTTAAAACCGGCGGGCACTGAAGCTTTCTTT. Residues: CASSLKPAGTEAFF.

The CDR3 sequence: CASSIGQGNEKLFF. The CDR3 nucleotides are TGTGCCAGCAGCATCGGACAGGGGAACGAAAAACTGTTTTTT. J is TRBJ1-4 and V is TRBV7-2; 9 bases fit TRBD1. CDR3 length: 14 residues. In germline, CDR1 is SGHTA, CDR2 FQGNSA. The ends lost 5 bases at V and 8 bases at J; junction bases unmatched: 6.

The V call is TRBV9, the J call TRBJ2-1; maybe TRBD2 (6 bases). The CDR3 totals 17 residues. Trimming cost V 0 bases and J 8 bases, with 21 bases left between them. Per germline, CDR1 SGDLS and CDR2 YYNGEE. The CDR3 DNA is TGTGCCAGCAGCGTAGATTCAGGGAGGTACCTCCGGGATGAGCAGTTCTTC. It is translated as CASSVDSGRYLRDEQFF.

This chain connects TRBV29-1 to TRBJ2-1, with 8 nucleotides matching TRBD2. V was pared by 6 bases and J by 0 bases, with 4 bases of the junction left unmatched. This CDR3 is 14 amino acids long. Germline V gene sequence: CDR1 SQVTM, CDR2 ANQGSEA. The CDR3 DNA reads as TGCAGCGTCCAAAGCGGGAGCTCCTACAATGAGCAGTTCTTC. Its translation is CSVQSGSSYNEQFF.

The rearrangement links TRBV30 to TRBJ2-3; weak D call: TRBD2 (6 bases). Per germline, CDR1 GTSNPN and CDR2 SVGIG (reference sequence). V was clipped by 5 bases and J by 1 base, with 19 bases between them. This CDR3 comprises 16 residues. In DNA form, the CDR3 reads TGTGCCTGGCCGGATCGGACTACCTTTGGCACAGATACGCAGTATTTT. Translated, it gives CAWPDRTTFGTDTQYF.

The V call is TRBV28, the J call TRBJ2-5; D gene unclear. V lost 7 bases and J lost 5, with 11 bases in between. The germline V gene has CDR1 MDHEN and CDR2 SYDVKM. The CDR3 is 12 amino acids. CDR3 residues: CASKTPAETQYF. The DNA for the CDR3 is TGTGCCAGCAAAACCCCCGCGGAGACCCAGTACTTC.

DNA for the CDR3: TGTGCCTGGAGTCGTGCCGGGGTTGACTCACCCCTCCACTTT. This gives the protein CAWSRAGVDSPLHF. The chain couples TRBV30 to TRBJ1-6; the D is unclear. V lost 2 bases, J lost 10 bases, and 15 bases lay in between. The CDR3 covers 14 residues. Per germline, CDR1 GTSNPN and CDR2 SVGIG (reference sequence).

J is TRBJ2-1 and V is TRBV30, with 10 positions matching TRBD2. The CDR3 is 15 residues long. V dropped 5 bases and J dropped 4; count of bases not matched to a gene: 8. Germline CDR1 GTSNPN, CDR2 SVGIG (reference sequence). Here the CDR3 reads CAWRVGLAAYNEQFF. CDR3 bases: TGTGCCTGGCGAGTAGGACTAGCGGCATACAATGAGCAGTTCTTC.